The subject of this entry is one TCR beta chain. Trimming took off 7 bases at V and 13 bases at J, with 19 bases between the two ends. CDR3 size: 12 residues. CDR1 and CDR2 from the germline V gene are SEHNR and FQNEAQ (reference sequence). The table came from immunoSEQ multiplex PCR; TCRdb's copy has only in-frame clones and leaves some out. The table shows roughly 30,000 clones, with 89% occurring only once. This specimen comes from a study of multiple sclerosis patients with progressive multifocal leukoencephalopathy. Described time point: before natalizumab initiation. The source is a human donor with multiple sclerosis. V is TRBV7-9 and J is TRBJ1-1; maybe TRBD1 (6 bases). Source material: PBMCs. CDR3 coding DNA: TGTGCCAGCACCGAACTGGGGACAAGGGTTTTCTTT. Protein: CASTELGTRVFF.